This TCR beta chain was profiled in a study of T cell changes during pregnancy in multiple sclerosis. With 2 bases removed from V and 3 bases from J, the gap between germline ends came to 8 bases. The CDR3 spans 13 residues. Germline-derived CDR1 and CDR2 are GTSNPN and SVGIG (reference sequence). Clones were sequenced by immunoSEQ multiplex PCR, and TCRdb holds only the in-frame ones, with some missing. The sample includes about 59,000 clones, 93% seen only once; the top ten take approximately 0.35%. The sequence came from a female donor with multiple sclerosis, enrolled in a pregnancy study. This material consisted of CD4+ T cells from peripheral blood mononuclear cells, taken before pregnancy. This chain joins TRBV30 and TRBJ2-1; a weak D match, TRBD1 (6 bases). The CDR3 here is CAWSMDSYNEQFF. The CDR3 nucleotides are TGTGCCTGGAGTATGGACAGCTACAATGAGCAGTTCTTC. Filled out from reference TRBV30 and TRBJ2-1, the complete variable domain reads SQTIHQWPATLVQPVGSPLSLECTVEGTSNPNLYWYRQAAGRGLQLLFYSVGIGQISSEVPQNLSASRPQDRQFILSSKKLLLSDSGFYLCAWSMDSYNEQFFGPGTRLTVL.